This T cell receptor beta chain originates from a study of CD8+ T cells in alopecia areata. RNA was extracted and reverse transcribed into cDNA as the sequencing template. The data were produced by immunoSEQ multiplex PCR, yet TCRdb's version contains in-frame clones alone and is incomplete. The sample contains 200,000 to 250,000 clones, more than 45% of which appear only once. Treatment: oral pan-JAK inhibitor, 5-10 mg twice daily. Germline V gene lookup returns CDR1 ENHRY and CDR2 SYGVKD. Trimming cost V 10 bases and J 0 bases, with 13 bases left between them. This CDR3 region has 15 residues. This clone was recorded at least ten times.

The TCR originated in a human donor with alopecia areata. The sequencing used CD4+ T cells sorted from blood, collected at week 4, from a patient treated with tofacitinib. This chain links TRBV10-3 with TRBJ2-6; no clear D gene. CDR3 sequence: CATQKVPSGANVLTF. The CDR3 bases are TGTGCCACCCAGAAGGTCCCCTCTGGGGCCAACGTCCTGACTTTC.